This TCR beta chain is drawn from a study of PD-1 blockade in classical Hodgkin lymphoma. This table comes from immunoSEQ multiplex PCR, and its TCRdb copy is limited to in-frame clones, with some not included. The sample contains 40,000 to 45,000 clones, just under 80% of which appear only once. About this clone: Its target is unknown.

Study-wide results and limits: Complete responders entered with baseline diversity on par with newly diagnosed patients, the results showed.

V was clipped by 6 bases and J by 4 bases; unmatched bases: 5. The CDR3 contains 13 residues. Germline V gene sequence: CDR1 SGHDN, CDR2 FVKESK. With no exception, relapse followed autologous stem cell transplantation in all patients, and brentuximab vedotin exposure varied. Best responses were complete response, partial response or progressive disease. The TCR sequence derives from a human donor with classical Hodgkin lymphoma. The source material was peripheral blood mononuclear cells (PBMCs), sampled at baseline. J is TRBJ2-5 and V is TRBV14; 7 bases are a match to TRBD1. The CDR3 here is CASSLYRGETQYF. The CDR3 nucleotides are TGTGCCAGCAGTCTATACAGGGGAGAGACCCAGTACTTC.